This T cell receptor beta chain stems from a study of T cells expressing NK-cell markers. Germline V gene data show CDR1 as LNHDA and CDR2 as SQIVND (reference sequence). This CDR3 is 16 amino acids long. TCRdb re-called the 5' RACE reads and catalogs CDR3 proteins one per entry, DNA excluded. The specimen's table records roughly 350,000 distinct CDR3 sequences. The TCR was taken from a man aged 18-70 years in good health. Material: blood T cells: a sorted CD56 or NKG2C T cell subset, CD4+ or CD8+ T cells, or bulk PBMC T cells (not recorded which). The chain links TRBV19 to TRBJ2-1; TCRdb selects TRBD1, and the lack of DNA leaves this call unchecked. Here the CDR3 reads CASSTRLGGGFNEQFF.